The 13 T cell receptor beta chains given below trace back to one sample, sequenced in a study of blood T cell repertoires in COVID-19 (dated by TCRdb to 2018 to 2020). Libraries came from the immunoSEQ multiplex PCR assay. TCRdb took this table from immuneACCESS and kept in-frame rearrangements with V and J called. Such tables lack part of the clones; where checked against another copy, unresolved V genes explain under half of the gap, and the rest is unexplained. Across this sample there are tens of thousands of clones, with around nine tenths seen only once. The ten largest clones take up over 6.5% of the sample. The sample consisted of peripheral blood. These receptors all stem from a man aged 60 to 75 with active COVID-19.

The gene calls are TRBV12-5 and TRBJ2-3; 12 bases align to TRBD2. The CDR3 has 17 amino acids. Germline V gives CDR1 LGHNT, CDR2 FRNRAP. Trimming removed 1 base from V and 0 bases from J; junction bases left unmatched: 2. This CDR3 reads CASGLGLAGASTDTQYF. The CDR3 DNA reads TGTGCTAGTGGTTTGGGACTAGCGGGAGCTAGCACAGATACGCAGTATTTT.

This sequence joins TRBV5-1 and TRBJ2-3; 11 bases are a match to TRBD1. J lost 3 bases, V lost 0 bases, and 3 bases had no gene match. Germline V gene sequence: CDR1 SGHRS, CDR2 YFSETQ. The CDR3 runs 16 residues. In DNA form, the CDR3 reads TGCGCCAGCAGCTTGGGGACAGGGGGCGGAACAGATACGCAGTATTTT. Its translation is CASSLGTGGGTDTQYF.

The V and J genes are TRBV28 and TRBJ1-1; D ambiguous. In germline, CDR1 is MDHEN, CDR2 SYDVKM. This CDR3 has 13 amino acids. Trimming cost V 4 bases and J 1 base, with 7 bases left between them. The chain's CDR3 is CASSYQENTEAFF. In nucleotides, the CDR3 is TGTGCCAGCAGTTACCAGGAGAACACTGAAGCTTTCTTT.

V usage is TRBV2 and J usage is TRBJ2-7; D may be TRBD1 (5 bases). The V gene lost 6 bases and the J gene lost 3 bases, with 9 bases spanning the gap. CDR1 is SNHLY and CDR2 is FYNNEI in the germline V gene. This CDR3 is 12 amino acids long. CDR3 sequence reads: CASRQGGYEQYF. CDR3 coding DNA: TGTGCCAGCAGGCAGGGCGGCTACGAGCAGTACTTC.

CDR3 sequence reads: CASRAGTRNTDTQYF. The CDR3 coding sequence is TGTGCCAGCAGGGCCGGGACTCGGAATACGGATACGCAGTATTTT. The chain has TRBV6-5 and TRBJ2-3; a possible D gene is TRBD2 (6 bases). V was cut by 6 bases and J by 6 bases, with 19 bases left in between. Germline V CDR1 and CDR2: MNHEY, SVGAGI. The CDR3 totals 15 residues.

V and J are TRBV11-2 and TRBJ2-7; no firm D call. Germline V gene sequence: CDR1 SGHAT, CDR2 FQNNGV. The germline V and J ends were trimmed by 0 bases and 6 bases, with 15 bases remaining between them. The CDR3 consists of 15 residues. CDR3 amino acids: CASSLEPPRSSEQYF. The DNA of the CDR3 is TGTGCCAGCAGCTTAGAGCCCCCGAGAAGTAGCGAGCAGTACTTC.

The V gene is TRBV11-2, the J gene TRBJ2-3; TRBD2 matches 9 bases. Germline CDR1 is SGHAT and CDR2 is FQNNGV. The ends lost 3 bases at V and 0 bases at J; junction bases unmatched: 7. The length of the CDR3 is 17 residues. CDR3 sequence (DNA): TGTGCCAGCAGCTTTCAGACTAGCGGAGTTAGCACAGATACGCAGTATTTT. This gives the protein CASSFQTSGVSTDTQYF.

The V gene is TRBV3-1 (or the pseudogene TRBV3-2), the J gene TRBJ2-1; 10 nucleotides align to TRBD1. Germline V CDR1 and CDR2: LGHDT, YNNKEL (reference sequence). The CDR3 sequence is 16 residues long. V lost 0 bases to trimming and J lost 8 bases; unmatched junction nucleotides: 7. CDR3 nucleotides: TGTGCCAGCAGCCAAGATGTGACAGGGGGCGCCGATGAGCAGTTCTTC. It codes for CASSQDVTGGADEQFF.

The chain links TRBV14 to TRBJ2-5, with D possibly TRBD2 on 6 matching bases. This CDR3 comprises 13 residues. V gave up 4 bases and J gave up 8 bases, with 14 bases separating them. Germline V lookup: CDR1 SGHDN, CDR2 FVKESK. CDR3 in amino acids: CASSPVGGGTQYF. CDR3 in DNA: TGTGCCAGCAGCCCAGTGGGGGGAGGCACCCAGTACTTC.

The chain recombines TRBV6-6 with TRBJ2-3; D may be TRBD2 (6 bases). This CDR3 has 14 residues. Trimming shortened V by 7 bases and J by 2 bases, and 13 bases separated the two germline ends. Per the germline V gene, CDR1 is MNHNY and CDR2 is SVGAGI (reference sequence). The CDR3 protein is CASTFSGATDTQYF. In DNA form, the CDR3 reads TGTGCCAGCACCTTTAGCGGAGCCACAGATACGCAGTATTTT.

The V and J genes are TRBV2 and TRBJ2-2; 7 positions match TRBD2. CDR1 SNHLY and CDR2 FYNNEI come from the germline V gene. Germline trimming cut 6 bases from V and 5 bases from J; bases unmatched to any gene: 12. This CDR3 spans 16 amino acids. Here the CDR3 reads CASRDTGGPRTGELFF. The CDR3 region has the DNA TGTGCCAGCAGGGACACGGGAGGACCTAGGACCGGGGAGCTGTTTTTT.

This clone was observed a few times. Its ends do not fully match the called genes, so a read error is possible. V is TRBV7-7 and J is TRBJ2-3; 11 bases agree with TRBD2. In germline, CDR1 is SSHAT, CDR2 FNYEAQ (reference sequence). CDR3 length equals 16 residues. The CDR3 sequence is CASSSAGLAEPDTQYF. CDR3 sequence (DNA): TGTGCTAGCAGCTCGGCGGGACTAGCGGAGCCAGATACGCAGTATTTT.

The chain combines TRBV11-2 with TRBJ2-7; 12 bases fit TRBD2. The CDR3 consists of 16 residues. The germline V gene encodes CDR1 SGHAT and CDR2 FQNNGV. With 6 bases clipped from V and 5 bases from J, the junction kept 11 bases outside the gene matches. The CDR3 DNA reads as TGTGCCAGCAGGCCGGGACTAGCGGGTCCACGGGACGAGCAGTACTTC. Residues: CASRPGLAGPRDEQYF.